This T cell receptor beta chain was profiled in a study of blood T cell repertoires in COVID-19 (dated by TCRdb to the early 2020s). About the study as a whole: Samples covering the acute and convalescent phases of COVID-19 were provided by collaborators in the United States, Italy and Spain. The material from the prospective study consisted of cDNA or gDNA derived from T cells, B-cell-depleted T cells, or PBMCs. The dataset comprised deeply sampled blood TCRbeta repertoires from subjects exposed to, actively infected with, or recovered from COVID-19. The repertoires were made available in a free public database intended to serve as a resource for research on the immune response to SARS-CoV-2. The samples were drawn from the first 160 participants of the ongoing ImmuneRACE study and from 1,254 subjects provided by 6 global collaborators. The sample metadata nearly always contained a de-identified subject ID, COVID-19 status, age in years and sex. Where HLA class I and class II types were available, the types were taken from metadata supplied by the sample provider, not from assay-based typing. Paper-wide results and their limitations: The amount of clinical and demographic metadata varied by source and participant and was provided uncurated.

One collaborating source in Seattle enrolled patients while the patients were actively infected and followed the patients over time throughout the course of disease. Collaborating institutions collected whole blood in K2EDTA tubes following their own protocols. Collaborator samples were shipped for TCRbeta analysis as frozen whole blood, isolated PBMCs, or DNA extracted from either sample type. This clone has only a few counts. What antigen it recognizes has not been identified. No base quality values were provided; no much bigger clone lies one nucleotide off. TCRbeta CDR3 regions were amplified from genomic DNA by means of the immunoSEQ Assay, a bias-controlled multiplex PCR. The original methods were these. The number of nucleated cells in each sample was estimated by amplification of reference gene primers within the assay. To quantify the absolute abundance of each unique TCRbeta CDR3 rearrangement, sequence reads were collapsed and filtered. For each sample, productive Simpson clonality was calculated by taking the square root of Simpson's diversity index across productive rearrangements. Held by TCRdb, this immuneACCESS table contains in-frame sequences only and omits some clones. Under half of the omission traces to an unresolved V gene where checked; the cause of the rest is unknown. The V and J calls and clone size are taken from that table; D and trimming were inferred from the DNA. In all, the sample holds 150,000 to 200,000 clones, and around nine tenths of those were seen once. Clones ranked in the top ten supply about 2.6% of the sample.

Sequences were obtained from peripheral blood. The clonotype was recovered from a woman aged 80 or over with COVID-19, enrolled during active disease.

The CDR3 corresponds to CASSQDGTAYGYTF. In nucleotide form, the sequence is TGTGCCAGCAGCCAAGATGGTACAGCTTATGGCTACACCTTC. Recombination linked TRBV3-1 (or the pseudogene TRBV3-2) to TRBJ1-2, with the D gene call left open. V drops 0 bases and J drops 5 bases, leaving 10 bases in between. Inclusive of the bounding cysteine and phenylalanine, the CDR3 is 14 residues long. The read is trimmed to its CDR3 DNA, 42 bases read in frame from base 1. CDR1 and CDR2 are drawn from the germline V gene (reference sequence): LGHDT, YNNKEL.